The rows below give T cell receptor beta chains drawn from one sample of a study of metastatic and nonmetastatic thyroid tumors. TCRdb called clones again from the PCR reads with MiXCR. The profile covers approximately 58,000 clones, with 20% appearing a single time and more than 3.5% taken by the ten largest. The sequenced sample was blood. The source of these receptors is a female donor with papillary thyroid cancer or a benign thyroid nodule (not recorded which). Some clones in this sample may be carry-over from other donors' samples. CDR3s include the opening cysteine and the closing phenylalanine or tryptophan. A D gene is named only where the DNA matches it firmly. The listing skips clone size in some rows; elsewhere it reads once, few, many or a size class.

TRBV2	TRBJ1-2	medium-sized	TRBD1	TGTGCCAGCAGTGGACAGGGCGCACAACTCTATGGCTACACCTTC	CASSGQGAQLYGYTF
TRBV14	TRBJ1-1	NA	NA	TGTGCCAGCAGCCCCTCCCAAGCGGGGTTGGACACTGAAGCTTTCTTT	CASSPSQAGLDTEAFF
TRBV5-8	TRBJ2-3	many	NA	TGTGCCAGCAGCTTGGGGACAGCTACTTACACAGATACGCAGTATTTT	CASSLGTATYTDTQYF
TRBV6-1	TRBJ2-3	many	NA	TGTGCCAGCAGTGAAGTGGCAGGTAAACCAGATACGCAGTATTTT	CASSEVAGKPDTQYF
TRBV28	TRBJ1-1	many	TRBD1	TGTGCCACGACAAGGGGACAGGGAAGGAAGGGGAGTGAAGCTTTCTTT	CATTRGQGRKGSEAFF
TRBV10-1	TRBJ2-1	many	NA	TGCGCCAGCAGTGAGTCGTTAACCGCGAATGAGCAGTTCTTC	CASSESLTANEQFF
TRBV2	TRBJ2-1	many	TRBD2	TGTGCCACCCTGACTAGCGGGGGATACAATGAGCAGTTCTTC	CATLTSGGYNEQFF
TRBV7-6	TRBJ2-5	many	TRBD1	TGTGCCAGCAGCGAGACAGGGACAGAAGAGACCCAGTACTTC	CASSETGTEETQYF
TRBV20-1	TRBJ1-1	many	NA	TGCAGTGCTAGGGACTTTTATCGGGGGGGAACTGAAGCTTTCTTT	CSARDFYRGGTEAFF
TRBV12-3/TRBV12-4	TRBJ1-5	many	NA	TGTGCCAGCAGTTTTGGGTTGGGGAATCAGCCCCAGCATTTT	CASSFGLGNQPQHF
TRBV11-2	TRBJ1-1	many	NA	TGTGCCAGCAGCTTAGCTCGGGGCACTGAAGCTTTCTTT	CASSLARGTEAFF
TRBV7-9	TRBJ2-7	many	NA	TGTGCCAGCAGCTTAGCGGGGGACCACGAGCAGTACTTC	CASSLAGDHEQYF
TRBV6-5	TRBJ2-7	many	NA	TGTGCCAGCAGTTATCGACATGACACCTACGAGCAGTACTTC	CASSYRHDTYEQYF
TRBV5-1	TRBJ2-7	many	TRBD2	TGCGCCAGCAGGTATGGGACTAGCGGGATTGCGGGAAACGAGCAGTACTTC	CASRYGTSGIAGNEQYF
TRBV19	TRBJ1-3	many	NA	TGTGCCAGTAGTATTTCGGCGGGGGAAGGAATCTCTGGAAACACCATATATTTT	CASSISAGEGISGNTIYF
TRBV7-6	TRBJ1-2	many	TRBD1	TGTGCCAGCAGCGGATACAGGGGGCGACGCTATGGCTACACCTTC	CASSGYRGRRYGYTF
TRBV4-1	TRBJ2-7	many	NA	TGCGCCAGCAGCCAATACGATCCGGGCCTCTCCTACGAGCAGTACTTC	CASSQYDPGLSYEQYF
TRBV20-1	TRBJ2-2	many	TRBD1	TGCAGTGCTAGAGATCTTCCCAGGGGGCGGGTCGGGGAGCTGTTTTTT	CSARDLPRGRVGELFF
TRBV6-1	TRBJ2-1	many	TRBD1	TGTGCCAGCAGACCCGGGACAGCCTTAATGGGGCAGTTCTTC	CASRPGTALMGQFF
TRBV11-2	TRBJ2-7	many	NA	TGTGCCAGCAGCAAGCTAAACTCAGGGTTAAGCGAGCAGTACTTC	CASSKLNSGLSEQYF
TRBV2	TRBJ2-3	NA	NA	TGTGCCAGCAGGGGAGATCCGGGGAGTCCACAACCCACAGATACGCAGTATTTT	CASRGDPGSPQPTDTQYF
TRBV14	TRBJ1-3	many	NA	TGTGCCAGCAGCCGAGGGCGGGGACCGAGCTCTGGAAACACCATATATTTT	CASSRGRGPSSGNTIYF
TRBV11-2	TRBJ1-2	NA	NA	TGTGCCAGCATATTAGATCGGTACTATGGCTACACCTTC	CASILDRYYGYTF
TRBV7-6	TRBJ1-1	many	NA	TGTGCCAGCAGCCCCACCCTCATTGGCTCTGAAGCTTTCTTT	CASSPTLIGSEAFF
TRBV9	TRBJ2-2	many	TRBD2	TGTGCCAGCAGCACTAGCGGAAACACCGGGGAGCTGTTTTTT	CASSTSGNTGELFF
TRBV2	TRBJ1-2	many	NA	TGTGCCAGCAGACCTGGGGGGGAAGATGGCTACACCTTC	CASRPGGEDGYTF
TRBV28	TRBJ2-7	many	TRBD2	TGTGCCAGCAGTTTCCTAGGGGGGGGGACTAGCGACCACCGCGAGCAGTACTTC	CASSFLGGGTSDHREQYF
TRBV28	TRBJ1-5	many	TRBD1	TGTGCCAGCAGTTTCGGGACAGGGGGGATCAATCAGCCCCAGCATTTT	CASSFGTGGINQPQHF
TRBV28	TRBJ1-2	many	TRBD1	TGTGCCAGCCAGGGGGTTAACTATGGCTACACCTTC	CASQGVNYGYTF
TRBV6-2/TRBV6-3	TRBJ2-5	many	NA	TGTGCCAGCAGTTACGGCGGGGGCGACTTGGAGACCCAGTACTTC	CASSYGGGDLETQYF
TRBV5-1	TRBJ1-2	once	NA	TGCGCCAGCAGCTTGGGGGGAATTTATGGATCCACCTTC	CASSLGGIYGSTF
TRBV7-3	TRBJ2-7	NA	NA	TGTGCCAGCAGCTTAGAAGTGCTAGCCTACGAGCAGTACTTC	CASSLEVLAYEQYF